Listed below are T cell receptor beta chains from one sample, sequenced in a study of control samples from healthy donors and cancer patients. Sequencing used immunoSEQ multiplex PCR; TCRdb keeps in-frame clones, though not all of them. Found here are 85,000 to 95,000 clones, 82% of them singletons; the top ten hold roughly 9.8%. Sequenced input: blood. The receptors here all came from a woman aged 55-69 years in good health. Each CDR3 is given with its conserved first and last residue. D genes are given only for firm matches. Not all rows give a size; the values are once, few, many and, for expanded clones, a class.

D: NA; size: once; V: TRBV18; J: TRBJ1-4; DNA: TGTGCCAGCTCACCGGGCAGGGGTAGGGAAAAACTGTTTTTT; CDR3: CASSPGRGREKLFF
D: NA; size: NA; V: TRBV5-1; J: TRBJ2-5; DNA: TGCGCCAGCAGCTTGCGAGAGACCCAGTACTTC; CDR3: CASSLRETQYF
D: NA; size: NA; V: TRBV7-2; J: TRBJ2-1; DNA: TGTGCCAGCAGCTTTTTTAGCTCCTACAATGAGCAGTTCTTC; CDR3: CASSFFSSYNEQFF
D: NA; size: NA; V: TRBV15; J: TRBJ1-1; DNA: TGTGCCACCAGCAGGTCCGGAGCGGGGTCAGGCACTGAAGCTTTCTTT; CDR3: CATSRSGAGSGTEAFF
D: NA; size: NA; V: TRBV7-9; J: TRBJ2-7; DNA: TGTGCCAGCAGCTTAGACCAAAACTACGAGCAGTACTTC; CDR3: CASSLDQNYEQYF
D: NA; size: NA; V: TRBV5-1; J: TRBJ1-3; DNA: TGCGCCAGCAGCGTAGGGTACTCTGGAAACACCATATATTTT; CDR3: CASSVGYSGNTIYF
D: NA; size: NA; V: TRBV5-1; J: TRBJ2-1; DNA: TGCGCCAGCAGCTTGTCGACAGGTGTCGAGCAGTTCTTC; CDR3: CASSLSTGVEQFF
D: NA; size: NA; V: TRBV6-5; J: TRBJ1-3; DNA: TGTGCCTCGTCAATAGGGCGACACTCTGGAAACACCATATATTTT; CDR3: CASSIGRHSGNTIYF
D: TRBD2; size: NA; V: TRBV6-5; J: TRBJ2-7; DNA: TGTGCCAGCAGCGCGGGGACTAGCGGCTCCTACGAGCAGTACTTC; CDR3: CASSAGTSGSYEQYF
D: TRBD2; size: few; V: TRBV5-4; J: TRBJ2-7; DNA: TGTGCCAGCAGCTTAGGAGGCGGGGGGGCCTACGAGCAGTACTTC; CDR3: CASSLGGGGAYEQYF
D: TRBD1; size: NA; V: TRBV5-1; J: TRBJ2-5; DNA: TGCGCCAGCAGCCCCGGACAGGGAAGGGAGACCCAGTACTTC; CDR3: CASSPGQGRETQYF
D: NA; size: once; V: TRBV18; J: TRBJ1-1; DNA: TGTGCCAGCTCACCAAGTGCGGGAATGAACACTGAAGCTTTCTTT; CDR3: CASSPSAGMNTEAFF
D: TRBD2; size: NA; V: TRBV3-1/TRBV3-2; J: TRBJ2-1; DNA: TGTGCCAGCAGCCAGGAAACCGGGACTAGGCAGTTCTTC; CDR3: CASSQETGTRQFF
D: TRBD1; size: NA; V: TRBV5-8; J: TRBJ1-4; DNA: TGTGCCAGCAGCCCCGGGACAGGGATTTATAATGAAAAACTGTTTTTT; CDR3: CASSPGTGIYNEKLFF
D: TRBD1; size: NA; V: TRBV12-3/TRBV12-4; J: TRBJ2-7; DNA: TGTGCCAGCAGTCAGGGGACAGCCTACGAGCAGTACTTC; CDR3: CASSQGTAYEQYF
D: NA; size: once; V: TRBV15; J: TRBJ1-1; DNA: TGTGCCACCAGAGAATCAGTCGCTACGAACACTGAAGCTTTCTTT; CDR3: CATRESVATNTEAFF
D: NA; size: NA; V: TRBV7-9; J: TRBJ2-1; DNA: TGTGCCAGCAGCCCTACGGAAGGTGTAGTTAGCAATGAGCAGTTCTTC; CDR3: CASSPTEGVVSNEQFF
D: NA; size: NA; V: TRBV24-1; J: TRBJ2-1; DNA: TGTGCCACCAGTGAAAGTGTTGCCGGGAGTAGAAGGAATGAGCAGTTCTTC; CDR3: CATSESVAGSRRNEQFF
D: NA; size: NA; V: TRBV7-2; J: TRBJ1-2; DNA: TGTGCCAGCAGCAAAACGTGGGGCAGTTCTAACTATGGCTACACCTTC; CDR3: CASSKTWGSSNYGYTF
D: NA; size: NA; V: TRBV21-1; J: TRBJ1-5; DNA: TGTGCCAGCAGCAAAGAGGGAGTTCCTGTCGAGAGTTTTCAGCCCCAGCATTTT; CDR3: CASSKEGVPVESFQPQHF
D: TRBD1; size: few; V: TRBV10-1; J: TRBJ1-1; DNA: TGCGCCAGCAGTTACCTCCGGGACAGGGGGCTGACTGAAGCTTTCTTT; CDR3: CASSYLRDRGLTEAFF
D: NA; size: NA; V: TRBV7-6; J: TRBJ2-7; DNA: TGTGCCAGCAGCCCGTCAGTGACGCTTACCTACGAGCAGTACTTC; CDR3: CASSPSVTLTYEQYF
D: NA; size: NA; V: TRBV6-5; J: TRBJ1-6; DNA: TGTGCCAGCAGTCCCACTAAATCCTACCACGGACCCCTCCACTTT; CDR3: CASSPTKSYHGPLHF
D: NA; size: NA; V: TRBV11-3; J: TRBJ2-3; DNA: TGTGCCAGCAGCGGAGGTCGGACAGCCGATACGCAGTATTTT; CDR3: CASSGGRTADTQYF
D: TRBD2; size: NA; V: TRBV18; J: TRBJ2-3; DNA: TGTGCCAGCTCACCACTAAGCGGGAGGTGGACAGATACGCAGTATTTT; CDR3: CASSPLSGRWTDTQYF
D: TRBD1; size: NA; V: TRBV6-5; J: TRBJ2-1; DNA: TGTGCCAGCAGCCTTGGACAGGGGCCGGATGAGCAGTTCTTC; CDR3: CASSLGQGPDEQFF
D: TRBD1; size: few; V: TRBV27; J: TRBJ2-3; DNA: TGTGCCAGCAGGGGACAGGGTTCAGATACGCAGTATTTT; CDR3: CASRGQGSDTQYF
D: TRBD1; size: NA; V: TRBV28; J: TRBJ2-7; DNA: TGTGCCAGCAGTTTATGGGGGACAGGGGCCGAGCAGTACTTC; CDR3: CASSLWGTGAEQYF
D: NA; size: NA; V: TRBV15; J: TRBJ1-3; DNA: TGTGCCACCAGCACGGGTCTCTCTGGAAACACCATATATTTT; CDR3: CATSTGLSGNTIYF
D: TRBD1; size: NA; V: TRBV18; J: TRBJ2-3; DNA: TGTGCCAGCTCATCTGCGACAGGGCCCACAGATACGCAGTATTTT; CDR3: CASSSATGPTDTQYF
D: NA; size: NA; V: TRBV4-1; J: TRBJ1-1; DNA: TGCGCCAGCAGCCAAGTGAACAGGGAGAACACTGAAGCTTTCTTT; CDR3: CASSQVNRENTEAFF
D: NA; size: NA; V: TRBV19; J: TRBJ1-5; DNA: TGTGCCAGTAGTATGGGAAGGGGCCTCACCCGCAATCAGCCCCAGCATTTT; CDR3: CASSMGRGLTRNQPQHF
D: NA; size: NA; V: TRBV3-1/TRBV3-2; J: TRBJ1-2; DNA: TGTGCCAGCAGCCAATCCGATAACTATGGCTACACCTTC; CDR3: CASSQSDNYGYTF
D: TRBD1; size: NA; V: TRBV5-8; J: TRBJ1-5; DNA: TGTGCCAGCAGCCAAGGGACAGGGGTCGGCAATCAGCCCCAGCATTTT; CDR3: CASSQGTGVGNQPQHF
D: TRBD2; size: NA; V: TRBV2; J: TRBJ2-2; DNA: TGTGCCAGCTCGGGAGGACTACTCAACACCGGGGAGCTGTTTTTT; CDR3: CASSGGLLNTGELFF
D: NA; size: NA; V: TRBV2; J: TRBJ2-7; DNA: TGTGCCAGCAGTGGGCAGGCCTACGAGCAGTACTTC; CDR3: CASSGQAYEQYF
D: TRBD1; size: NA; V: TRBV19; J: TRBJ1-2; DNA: TGTGCCAGTGGAAGGACAGGGGTTAACTATGGCTACACCTTC; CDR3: CASGRTGVNYGYTF
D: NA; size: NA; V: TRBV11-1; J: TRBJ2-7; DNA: TGTGCCAGCAGCTTAGGACGGCGGGGTTACGAGCAGTACTTC; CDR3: CASSLGRRGYEQYF
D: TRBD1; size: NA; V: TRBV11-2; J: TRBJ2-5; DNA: TGTGCCAGCAGCCCGGGACAGCAGCCGGGGACCCAGTACTTC; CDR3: CASSPGQQPGTQYF
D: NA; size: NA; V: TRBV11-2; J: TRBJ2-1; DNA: TGTGCCAGCAGCCCAACCCCTCCAGCGGGCCACAATGAGCAGTTCTTC; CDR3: CASSPTPPAGHNEQFF
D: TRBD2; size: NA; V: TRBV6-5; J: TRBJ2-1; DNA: TGTGCCGTATCCCCCAGCGGGAGGGCCCTTATGGGGCAGTTCTTC; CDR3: CAVSPSGRALMGQFF
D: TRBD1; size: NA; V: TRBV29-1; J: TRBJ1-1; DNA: TGCAGCGTTGAGGGACAGTCGAACACTGAAGCTTTCTTT; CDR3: CSVEGQSNTEAFF
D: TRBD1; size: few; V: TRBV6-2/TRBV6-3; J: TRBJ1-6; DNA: TGTGCCAGCAGTCGGCAACAGGGGCGCAACGGTTCACCCCTCCACTTT; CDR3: CASSRQQGRNGSPLHF
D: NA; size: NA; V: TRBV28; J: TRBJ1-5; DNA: TGTGCCAGCAGTCTGCTGAATCAGCCCCAGCATTTT; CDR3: CASSLLNQPQHF
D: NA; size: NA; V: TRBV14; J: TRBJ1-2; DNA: TGTGCCAGCAGCCCGTCGCGGGTTGGCTACACCTTC; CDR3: CASSPSRVGYTF
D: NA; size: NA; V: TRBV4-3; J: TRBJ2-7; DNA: TGCGCCAGCAGCCAAGGAGGGGGCTCCTACGAGCAGTACTTC; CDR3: CASSQGGGSYEQYF
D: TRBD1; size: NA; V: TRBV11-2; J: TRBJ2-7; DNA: TGTGCCAGCAGCTTACGGGACAGGATCTACGAGCAGTACTTC; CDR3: CASSLRDRIYEQYF